These 6 T cell receptor beta chains were all obtained from the same sample, sequenced in a study of T cells in Graves' hyperthyroidism and ophthalmopathy (dated 2019 in TCRdb). Library preparation was by multiplex PCR. The instrument was an Illumina HiSeq 2000. TCR beta CDR3 regions were amplified from RNA transcripts. A first-round RT-PCR of the TCR CDR3 used the HTBI primer set with the Qiagen OneStep RT-PCR kit. TCRdb reanalyzed the raw reads on its own, using fastp at Q25 for trimming and MiXCR for clone calling, and kept in-frame beta chains. One record per CDR3 amino acid sequence lists the most common genes and DNA. In this sample the table shows a few hundred thousand distinct CDR3 sequences, approximately 14% of which occur a single time. The top ten clones comprise around 20% of the sample. The specimen was blood. The receptors shown here come from a woman aged 25 to 39 with Graves' ophthalmopathy.

This clonotype was seen more than once but under ten times. The chain recombines TRBV19 with TRBJ2-1; D perhaps matches TRBD1 (6 bases). This CDR3 has 14 amino acids. Trimming left V 3 bases short and J 8 bases short, with 14 bases between. Looked up from germline, CDR1 is LNHDA and CDR2 is SQIVND (reference sequence). The CDR3 region is CASSIPRGSDEQFF. CDR3 coding DNA: TGTGCCAGTAGTATCCCGAGGGGGAGCGATGAGCAGTTCTTC.

In this sample, this clonotype turned up many times. This chain links TRBV12-3 or TRBV12-4 with TRBJ1-1, with D possibly TRBD1 on 5 matching bases. CDR3 length equals 15 residues. V gave up 6 bases and J gave up 0 bases, with 14 bases separating them. CDR3 sequence: CASSPAGTVNTEAFF. In DNA, the CDR3 is TGTGCCAGCAGCCCCGCCGGGACGGTGAACACTGAAGCTTTCTTT.

This clonotype has ten or more counts. This rearrangement joins TRBV12-3 or TRBV12-4 to TRBJ1-5; 8 bases match TRBD1. This CDR3 is built from 15 residues. V was pared by 3 bases and J by 10 bases, with 11 bases of the junction left unmatched. The CDR3 bases are TGTGCCAGCAGTTTGGCCCTGGGGACAGGCGTACCCCAGCATTTT. The encoded protein is CASSLALGTGVPQHF.

On this clonotype itself: This sequence may be a read error, since a much larger clone differs from it by one base. J is TRBJ2-5 and V is TRBV13, with D perhaps assigned TRBD1 or TRBD2 (5 bases each). This CDR3 has 16 amino acids. CDR1 PRHDT and CDR2 FYEKMQ come from the germline V gene (reference sequence). The CDR3 protein is CACSLEQGPGGETQYF. DNA of the CDR3: TGTGCCTGCAGCTTAGAGCAGGGTCCTGGAGGAGAGACCCAGTACTTC.

Concerning this clonotype: A much larger clone lies one base from this, so it may be a read error. The J gene is TRBJ1-1, the V gene TRBV28, with TRBD1 as a possible D gene (6 bases). The CDR3 length is 14 residues. Germline V gene data show CDR1 as MDHEN and CDR2 as SYDVKM. Here the CDR3 reads CTSSLGGGNTEAFF. The CDR3 coding sequence is TGTACCAGCAGTTTAGGGGGGGGAAACACTGAAGCTTTCTTT.

A few counts support this clonotype. The chain links TRBV6-1 to TRBJ2-7; a possible D gene is TRBD1 (6 bases). Trimming took 6 bases from V and 0 from J, leaving 15 bases between them. Germline assignment: CDR1 MNHNS and CDR2 SASEGT. The CDR3 covers 15 residues. As DNA, the CDR3 is TGTGCCAGCAGCGGCCGGGACACACTCTCCTACGAGCAGTACTTC. Translation gives CASSGRDTLSYEQYF.